The clone carrying this T cell receptor (beta chain) was found many times. These data originate in a study of regulatory T cells in long-lasting Graves disease. The CDR3 is 14 amino acids. The germline gives CDR1 SGDLS, CDR2 YYNGEE. The ends lost 4 bases at V and 10 bases at J; junction bases unmatched: 7. Arm-PCR with iRepertoire HTBI primers amplified the CDR3 regions for these TCR beta libraries. From the multiplex PCR reads, TCRdb called clonotypes with MiXCR, one entry per CDR3 protein. The sample consists of some 370,000 distinct CDR3 sequences, 12% of them appearing once. Time point specified: newly diagnosed GD, antithyroid drugs for less than 3 months. RNA isolated from PBMCs was used to make the TCR library. Separately, the same data were catalogued under a study of T cells in Graves' hyperthyroidism and ophthalmopathy.

This receptor was identified in a woman aged 18-29 years with Graves disease. Specimen: peripheral blood mononuclear cells (PBMCs), collected at new diagnosis, from a patient treated with antithyroid drugs. V and J are TRBV9 and TRBJ2-1; TRBD2 matches 11 bases. This chain's CDR3 is CASSPTSGNLEQFF. Written as DNA, the CDR3 is TGTGCCAGCAGCCCGACTAGCGGGAATCTCGAGCAGTTCTTC. The variable domain in full, with the rest retrieved from reference TRBV9 and TRBJ2-1, is DSGVTQTPKHLITATGQRVTLRCSPRSGDLSVYWYQQSLDQGLQFLIQYYNGEERAKGNILERFSAQQFPDLHSELNLSSLELGDSALYFCASSPTSGNLEQFFGPGTRLTVL.